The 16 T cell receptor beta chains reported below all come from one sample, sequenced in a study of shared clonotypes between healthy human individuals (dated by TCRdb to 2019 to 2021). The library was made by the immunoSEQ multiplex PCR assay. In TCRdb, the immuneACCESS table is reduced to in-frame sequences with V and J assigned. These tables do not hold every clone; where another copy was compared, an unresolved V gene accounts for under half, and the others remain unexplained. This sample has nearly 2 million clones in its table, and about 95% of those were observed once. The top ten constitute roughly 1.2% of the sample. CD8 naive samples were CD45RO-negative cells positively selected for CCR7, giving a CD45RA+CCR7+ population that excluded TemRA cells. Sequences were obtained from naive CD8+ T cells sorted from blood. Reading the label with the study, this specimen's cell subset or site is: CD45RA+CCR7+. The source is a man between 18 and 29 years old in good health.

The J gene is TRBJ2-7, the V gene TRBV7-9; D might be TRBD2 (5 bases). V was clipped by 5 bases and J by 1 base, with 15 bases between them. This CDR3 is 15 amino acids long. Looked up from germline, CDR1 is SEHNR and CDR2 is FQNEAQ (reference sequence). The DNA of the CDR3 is TGTGCCAGCAGCGTACCGGGAACGCAATCCTACGAGCAGTACTTC. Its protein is CASSVPGTQSYEQYF.

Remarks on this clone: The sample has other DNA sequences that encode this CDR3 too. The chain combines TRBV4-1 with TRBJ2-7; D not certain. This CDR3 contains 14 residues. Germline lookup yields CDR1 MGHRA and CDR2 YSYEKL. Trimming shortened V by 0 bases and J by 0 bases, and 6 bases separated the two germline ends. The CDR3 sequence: CASSQDRLSYEQYF. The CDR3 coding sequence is TGCGCCAGCAGCCAAGATAGGCTCTCCTACGAGCAGTACTTC.

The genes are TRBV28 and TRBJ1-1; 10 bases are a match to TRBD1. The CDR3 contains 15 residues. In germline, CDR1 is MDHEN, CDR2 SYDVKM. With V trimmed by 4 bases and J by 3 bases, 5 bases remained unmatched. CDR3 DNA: TGTGCCAGCAGTTCTATCGGACAGGGGGACACTGAAGCTTTCTTT. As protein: CASSSIGQGDTEAFF.

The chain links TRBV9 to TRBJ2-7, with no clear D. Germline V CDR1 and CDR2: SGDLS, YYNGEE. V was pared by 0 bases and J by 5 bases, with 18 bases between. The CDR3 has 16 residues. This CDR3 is CASSVDGQSNFDEQYF. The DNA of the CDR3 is TGTGCCAGCAGCGTAGACGGGCAGTCAAATTTTGACGAGCAGTACTTC.

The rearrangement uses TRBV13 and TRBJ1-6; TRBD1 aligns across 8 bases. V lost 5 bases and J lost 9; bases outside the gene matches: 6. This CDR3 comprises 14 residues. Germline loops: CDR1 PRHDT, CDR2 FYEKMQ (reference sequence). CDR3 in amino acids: CASSTTGDGSPLHF. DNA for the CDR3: TGTGCCAGCAGCACGACAGGGGATGGTTCACCCCTCCACTTT. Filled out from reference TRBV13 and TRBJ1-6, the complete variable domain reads AAGVIQSPRHLIKEKRETATLKCYPIPRHDTVYWYQQGPGQDPQFLISFYEKMQSDKGSIPDRFSAQQFSDYHSELNMSSLELGDSALYFCASSTTGDGSPLHFGNGTRLTVT.

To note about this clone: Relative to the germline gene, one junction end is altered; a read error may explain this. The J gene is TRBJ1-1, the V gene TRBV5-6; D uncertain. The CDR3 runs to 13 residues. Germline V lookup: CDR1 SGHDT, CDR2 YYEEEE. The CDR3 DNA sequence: TGTGCCAGCACCTTGACTCGGAACACTGAAGCTTTCTTT. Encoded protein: CASTLTRNTEAFF.

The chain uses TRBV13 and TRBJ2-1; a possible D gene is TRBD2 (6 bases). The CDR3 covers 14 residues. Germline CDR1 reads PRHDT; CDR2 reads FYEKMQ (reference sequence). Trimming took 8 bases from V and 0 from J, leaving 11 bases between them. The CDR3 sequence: CASRTTISYNEQFF. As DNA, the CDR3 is TGTGCCAGCCGGACTACCATCTCCTACAATGAGCAGTTCTTC.

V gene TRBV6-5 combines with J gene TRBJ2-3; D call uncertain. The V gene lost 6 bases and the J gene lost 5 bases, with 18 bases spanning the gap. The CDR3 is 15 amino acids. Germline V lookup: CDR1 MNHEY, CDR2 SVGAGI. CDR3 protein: CASRSQVGAGDTQYF. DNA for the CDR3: TGTGCCAGCAGGAGCCAGGTAGGCGCCGGAGATACGCAGTATTTT.

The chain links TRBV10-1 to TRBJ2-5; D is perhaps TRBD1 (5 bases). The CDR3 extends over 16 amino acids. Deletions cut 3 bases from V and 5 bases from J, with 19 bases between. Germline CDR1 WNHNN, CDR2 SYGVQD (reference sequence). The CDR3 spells CASSENPGQGHETQYF. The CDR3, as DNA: TGCGCCAGCAGTGAAAACCCCGGCCAGGGTCATGAGACCCAGTACTTC.

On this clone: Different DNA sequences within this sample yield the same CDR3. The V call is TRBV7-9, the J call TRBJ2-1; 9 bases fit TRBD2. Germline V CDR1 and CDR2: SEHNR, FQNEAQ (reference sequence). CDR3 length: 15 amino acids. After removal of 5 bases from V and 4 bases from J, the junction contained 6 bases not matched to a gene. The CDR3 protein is CASSLPSGEYNEQFF. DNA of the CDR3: TGTGCCAGCAGCCTGCCTAGCGGGGAGTACAATGAGCAGTTCTTC.

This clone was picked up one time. The CDR3 DNA reads TGTGCCAGCAGTTTAGATGGGGCGGAGACCCAGTACTTC. This encodes CASSLDGAETQYF. This rearrangement joins TRBV27 to TRBJ2-5; D is possibly TRBD1 (5 bases). This CDR3 has 13 amino acids. Per the germline V gene, CDR1 is MNHEY and CDR2 is SMNVEV (reference sequence). Deletions cut 2 bases from V and 5 bases from J, with 9 bases between.

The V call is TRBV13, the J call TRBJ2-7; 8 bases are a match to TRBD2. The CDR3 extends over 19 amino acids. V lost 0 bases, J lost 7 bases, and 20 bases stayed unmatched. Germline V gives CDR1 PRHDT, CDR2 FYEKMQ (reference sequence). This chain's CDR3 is CASSLGRVAGHTPSEEQYF. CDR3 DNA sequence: TGTGCCAGCAGCTTAGGCCGAGTAGCGGGGCATACCCCTTCAGAAGAGCAGTACTTC.

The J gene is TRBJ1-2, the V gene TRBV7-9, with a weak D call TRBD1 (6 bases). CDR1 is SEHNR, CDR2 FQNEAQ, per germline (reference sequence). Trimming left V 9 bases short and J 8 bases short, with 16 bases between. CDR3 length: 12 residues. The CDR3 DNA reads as TGTGCCAGTGCAAAGGGGGAGGGAGGCTACACCTTC. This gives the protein CASAKGEGGYTF.

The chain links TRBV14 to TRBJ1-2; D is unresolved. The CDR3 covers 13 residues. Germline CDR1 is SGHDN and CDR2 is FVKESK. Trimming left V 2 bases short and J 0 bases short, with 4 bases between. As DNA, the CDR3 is TGTGCCAGCAGCCAACTGACTAACTATGGCTACACCTTC. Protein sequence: CASSQLTNYGYTF.

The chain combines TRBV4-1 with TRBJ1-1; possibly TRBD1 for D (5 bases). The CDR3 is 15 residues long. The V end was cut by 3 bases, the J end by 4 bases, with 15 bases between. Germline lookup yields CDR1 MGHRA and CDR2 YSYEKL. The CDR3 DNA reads TGCGCCAGCAGCCACTTACGGCTAGGGGCCACTGAAGCTTTCTTT. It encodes CASSHLRLGATEAFF.

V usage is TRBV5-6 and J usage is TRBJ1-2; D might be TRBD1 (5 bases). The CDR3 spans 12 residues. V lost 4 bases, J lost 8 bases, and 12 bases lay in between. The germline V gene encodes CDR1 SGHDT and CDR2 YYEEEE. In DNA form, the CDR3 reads TGTGCCAGCAGCGGACAAAAACTGGGCTACACCTTC. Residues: CASSGQKLGYTF.